This is a list of T cell receptor beta chains from one sample in a study of blood T cell repertoires in COVID-19. Repertoires were generated with immunoSEQ multiplex PCR, while TCRdb's copy carries only in-frame clones and drops some. This table has about 180,000 clones, approximately 87% appearing once. What was sequenced was peripheral blood. The receptors derive from a man aged 40-55 years with active or convalescent COVID-19. Both conserved end residues are part of each CDR3. The order of the fields is J gene, V gene, CDR3 protein.

TRBJ1-2,TRBV5-6,CASSRSPETYGYTF
TRBJ1-2,TRBV24-1,CATSDSTTANYGYTF
TRBJ2-3,TRBV19,CASSPSGPSSTDTQYF
TRBJ1-1,TRBV5-1,CASSLLHRRLNTEAFF
TRBJ1-2,TRBV5-4,CASNLTPQGRGGYTF
TRBJ1-1,TRBV19,CASSVTGSNTEAFF
TRBJ1-1,TRBV5-6,CASSLETLGSTEAFF
TRBJ1-2,TRBV3-1/TRBV3-2,CASSFDRYRGYTF
TRBJ2-1,TRBV15,CATSRDAPRNEQFF
TRBJ1-1,TRBV2,CASSEAGAVMNTEAFF
TRBJ1-2,TRBV5-8,CASSHNGGQGHYGYTF
TRBJ2-7,TRBV7-6,CASSPGQTSSYEQYF
TRBJ1-2,TRBV30,CAWMGDSGFNYGYTF
TRBJ1-4,TRBV28,CASSAIRVGASNEKLFF
TRBJ1-1,TRBV12-3/TRBV12-4,CASSQSGQFEAFF
TRBJ2-6,TRBV7-9,CASSPTEGPLSGANVLTF
TRBJ2-1,TRBV5-4,CASSLGPQNEQFF
TRBJ2-2,TRBV4-3,CASSQGGTGFTGELFF
TRBJ2-2,TRBV5-1,CASSLDRGTGELFF
TRBJ1-2,TRBV14,CASSQDETGGYGYTF
TRBJ1-2,TRBV6-2/TRBV6-3,CASSYFRGVSESKRDGYTF
TRBJ2-6,TRBV12-3/TRBV12-4,CASQFSGANVLTF